This entry concerns a single T cell receptor (beta chain). The data originate from a study of blood T cell repertoires in COVID-19. Overall study: Samples taken during acute and convalescent COVID-19 were collected in the United States, Italy and Spain. Sample material is recorded as cDNA or gDNA derived from T cells, B-cell-depleted T cells, or PBMCs.

As processed by the authors: It was from reference gene primer amplification that nucleated cell counts were estimated. Sequencing was performed with immunoSEQ multiplex PCR; in TCRdb, only in-frame clones are kept and a portion is missing. D and trimming were read from the DNA, whereas the V and J calls and clone size are those reported in that table. The sample gives approximately 150,000 clones, around 82% of which show up once; under 2.5% is in the top ten. Trimming cost V 4 bases and J 0 bases; bases outside gene matches: 8. Germline CDR1 and CDR2: SGDLS and YYNGEE. The CDR3 sequence is 17 residues long.

The TCR originated in a woman at least 80 years old with acute or convalescent COVID-19. V usage is TRBV9 and J usage is TRBJ2-2, with TRBD2 identical over 8 bases. Sequenced material: peripheral blood. The CDR3 region has the DNA TGTGCCAGCAGCCCCCATCAGCGGGGGTCGAACACCGGGGAGCTGTTTTTT. As protein: CASSPHQRGSNTGELFF. Complete variable domain (other parts from reference TRBV9 and TRBJ2-2): DSGVTQTPKHLITATGQRVTLRCSPRSGDLSVYWYQQSLDQGLQFLIQYYNGEERAKGNILERFSAQQFPDLHSELNLSSLELGDSALYFCASSPHQRGSNTGELFFGEGSRLTVL.